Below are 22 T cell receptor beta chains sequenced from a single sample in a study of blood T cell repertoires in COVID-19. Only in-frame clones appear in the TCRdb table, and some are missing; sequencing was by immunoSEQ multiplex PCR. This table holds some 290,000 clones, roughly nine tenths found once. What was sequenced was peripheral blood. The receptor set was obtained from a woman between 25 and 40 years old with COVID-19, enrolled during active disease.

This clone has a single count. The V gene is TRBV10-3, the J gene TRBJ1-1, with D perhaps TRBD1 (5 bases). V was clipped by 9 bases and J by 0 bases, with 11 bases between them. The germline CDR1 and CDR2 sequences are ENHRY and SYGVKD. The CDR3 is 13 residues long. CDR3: CAIQAPMNTEAFF. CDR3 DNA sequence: TGTGCCATACAGGCCCCAATGAACACTGAAGCTTTCTTT.

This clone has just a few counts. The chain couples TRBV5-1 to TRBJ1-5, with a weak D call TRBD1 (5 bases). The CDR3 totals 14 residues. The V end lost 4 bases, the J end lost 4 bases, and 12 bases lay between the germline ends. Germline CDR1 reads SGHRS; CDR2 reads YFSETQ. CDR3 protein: CASSPDGGNQPQHF. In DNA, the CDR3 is TGCGCCAGCAGCCCCGACGGGGGGAATCAGCCCCAGCATTTT.

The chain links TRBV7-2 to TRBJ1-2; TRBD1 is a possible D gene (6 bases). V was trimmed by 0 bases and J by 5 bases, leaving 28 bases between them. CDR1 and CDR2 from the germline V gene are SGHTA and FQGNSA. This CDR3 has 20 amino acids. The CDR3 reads CASSLALAGAILPGDYGYTF. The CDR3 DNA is TGTGCCAGCAGCTTAGCCCTGGCGGGGGCAATCCTGCCGGGCGATTATGGCTACACCTTC.

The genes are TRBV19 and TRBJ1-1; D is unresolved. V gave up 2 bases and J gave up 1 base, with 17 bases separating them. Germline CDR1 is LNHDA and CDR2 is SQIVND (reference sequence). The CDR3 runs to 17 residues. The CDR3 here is CASSINRAGNENTEAFF. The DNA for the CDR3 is TGTGCCAGTAGTATAAATAGGGCGGGGAACGAGAACACTGAAGCTTTCTTT.

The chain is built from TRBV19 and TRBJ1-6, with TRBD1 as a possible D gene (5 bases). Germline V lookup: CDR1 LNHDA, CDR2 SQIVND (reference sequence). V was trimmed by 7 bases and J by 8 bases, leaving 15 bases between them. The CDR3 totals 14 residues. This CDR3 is CASTLGGTDSPLHF. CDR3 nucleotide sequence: TGTGCCAGTACCCTCGGGGGAACTGATTCACCCCTCCACTTT. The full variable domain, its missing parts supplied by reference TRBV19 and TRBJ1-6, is DGGITQSPKYLFRKEGQNVTLSCEQNLNHDAMYWYRQDPGQGLRLIYYSQIVNDFQKGDIAEGYSVSREKKESFPLTVTSAQKNPTAFYLCASTLGGTDSPLHFGNGTRLTVT.

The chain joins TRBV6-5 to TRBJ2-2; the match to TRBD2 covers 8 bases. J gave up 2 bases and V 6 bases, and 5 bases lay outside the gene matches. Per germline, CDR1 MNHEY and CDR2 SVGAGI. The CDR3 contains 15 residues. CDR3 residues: CASRKAGVNTGELFF. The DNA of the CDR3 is TGTGCCAGCAGGAAAGCGGGGGTAAACACCGGGGAGCTGTTTTTT.

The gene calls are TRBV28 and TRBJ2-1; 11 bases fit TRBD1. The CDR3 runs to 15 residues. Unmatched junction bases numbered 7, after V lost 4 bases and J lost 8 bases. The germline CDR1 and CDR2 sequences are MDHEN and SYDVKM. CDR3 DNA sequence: TGTGCCAGCAGTTCCCGGACAGGGGGCGTCGATGAGCAGTTCTTC. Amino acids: CASSSRTGGVDEQFF.

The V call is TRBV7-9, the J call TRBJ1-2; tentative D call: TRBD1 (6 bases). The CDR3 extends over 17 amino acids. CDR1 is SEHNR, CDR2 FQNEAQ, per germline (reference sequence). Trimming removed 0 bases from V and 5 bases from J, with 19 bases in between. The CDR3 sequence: CASSLAGADRAGYGYTF. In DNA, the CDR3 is TGTGCCAGCAGCTTAGCCGGCGCGGACAGAGCGGGGTATGGCTACACCTTC.

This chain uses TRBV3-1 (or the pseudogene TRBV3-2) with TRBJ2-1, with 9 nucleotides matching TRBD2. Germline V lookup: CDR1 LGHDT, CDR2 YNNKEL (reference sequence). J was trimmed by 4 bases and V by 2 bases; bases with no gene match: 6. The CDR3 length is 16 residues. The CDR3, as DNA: TGTGCCAGCAGCCAATGGAGCGGGGGGAAGTACAATGAGCAGTTCTTC. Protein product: CASSQWSGGKYNEQFF.

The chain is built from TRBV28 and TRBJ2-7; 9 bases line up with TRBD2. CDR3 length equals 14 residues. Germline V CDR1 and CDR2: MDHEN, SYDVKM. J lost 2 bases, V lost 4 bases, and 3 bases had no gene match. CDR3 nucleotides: TGTGCCAGCAGTTCGACTAGCGGAACCTACGAGCAGTACTTC. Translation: CASSSTSGTYEQYF.

The CDR3 spells CASRQQADYGYTF. The CDR3, as DNA: TGTGCCAGCAGGCAACAGGCGGACTATGGCTACACCTTC. This chain uses TRBV2 with TRBJ1-2; a possible D gene is TRBD1 (5 bases). There are 13 residues in the CDR3. Germline V gene lookup returns CDR1 SNHLY and CDR2 FYNNEI. V lost 6 bases and J lost 3, with 11 bases in between.

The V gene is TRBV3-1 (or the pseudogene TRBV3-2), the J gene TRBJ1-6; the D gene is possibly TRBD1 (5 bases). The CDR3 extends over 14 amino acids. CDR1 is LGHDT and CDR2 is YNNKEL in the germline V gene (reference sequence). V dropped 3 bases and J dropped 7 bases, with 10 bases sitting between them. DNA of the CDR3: TGTGCCAGCAGCCACGTCGGGGGAAATTCACCCCTCCACTTT. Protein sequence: CASSHVGGNSPLHF.

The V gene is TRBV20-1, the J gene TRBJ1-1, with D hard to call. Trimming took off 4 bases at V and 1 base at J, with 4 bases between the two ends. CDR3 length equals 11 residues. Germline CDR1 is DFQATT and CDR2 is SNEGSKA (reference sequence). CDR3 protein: CSATGNTEAFF. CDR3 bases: TGCAGTGCTACGGGGAACACTGAAGCTTTCTTT.

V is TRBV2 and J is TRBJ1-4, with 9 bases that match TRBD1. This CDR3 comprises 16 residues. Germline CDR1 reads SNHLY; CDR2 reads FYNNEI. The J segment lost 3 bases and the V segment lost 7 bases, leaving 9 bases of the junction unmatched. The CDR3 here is CASNSGQGASNEKLFF. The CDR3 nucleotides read TGTGCCAGCAACTCGGGACAGGGCGCCTCTAATGAAAAACTGTTTTTT.

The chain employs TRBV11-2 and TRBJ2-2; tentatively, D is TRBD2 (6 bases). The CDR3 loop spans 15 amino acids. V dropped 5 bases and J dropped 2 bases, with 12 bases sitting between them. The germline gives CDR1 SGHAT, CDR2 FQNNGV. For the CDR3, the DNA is TGTGCCAGCAGCACGACTAGGATCAACACCGGGGAGCTGTTTTTT. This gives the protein CASSTTRINTGELFF.

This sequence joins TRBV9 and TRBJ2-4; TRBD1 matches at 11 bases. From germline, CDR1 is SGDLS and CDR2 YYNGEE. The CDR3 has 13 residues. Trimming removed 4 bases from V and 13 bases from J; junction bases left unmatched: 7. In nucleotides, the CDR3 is TGTGCCAGCAGCCAGCTGGGACAGGGGGACCAGTACTTC. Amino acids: CASSQLGQGDQYF. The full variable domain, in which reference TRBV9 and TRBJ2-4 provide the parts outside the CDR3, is DSGVTQTPKHLITATGQRVTLRCSPRSGDLSVYWYQQSLDQGLQFLIQYYNGEERAKGNILERFSAQQFPDLHSELNLSSLELGDSALYFCASSQLGQGDQYFGAGTRLSVL.

CDR3 residues: CASSYWSGLMNTEAFF. CDR3 DNA sequence: TGTGCCAGCAGTTACTGGTCGGGACTGATGAACACTGAAGCTTTCTTT. The chain joins TRBV6-6 to TRBJ1-1; maybe TRBD1 (5 bases). With 1 base removed from V and 0 bases from J, the gap between germline ends came to 12 bases. CDR3 length: 16 amino acids. From germline, CDR1 is MNHNY and CDR2 SVGAGI (reference sequence).

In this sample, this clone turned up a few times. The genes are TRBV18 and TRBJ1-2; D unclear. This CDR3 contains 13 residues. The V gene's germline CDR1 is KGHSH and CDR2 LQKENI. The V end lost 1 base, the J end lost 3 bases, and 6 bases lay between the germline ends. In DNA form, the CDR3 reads TGTGCCAGCTCACCACGGGAGGACTATGGCTACACCTTC. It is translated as CASSPREDYGYTF.

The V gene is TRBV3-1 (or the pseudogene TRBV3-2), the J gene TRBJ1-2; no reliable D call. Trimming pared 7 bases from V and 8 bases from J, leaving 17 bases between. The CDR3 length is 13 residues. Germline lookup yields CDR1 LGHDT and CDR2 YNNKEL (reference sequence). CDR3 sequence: CASTLGREEGYTF. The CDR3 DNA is TGTGCCAGCACCTTGGGGAGGGAAGAAGGCTACACCTTC.

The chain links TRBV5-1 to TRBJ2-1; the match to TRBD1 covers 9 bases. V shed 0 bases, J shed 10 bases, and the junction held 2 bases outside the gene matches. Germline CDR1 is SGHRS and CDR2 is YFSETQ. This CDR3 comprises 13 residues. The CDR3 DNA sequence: TGCGCCAGCAGCTTGGGACAGGGGGGCGAGCAGTTCTTC. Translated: CASSLGQGGEQFF.

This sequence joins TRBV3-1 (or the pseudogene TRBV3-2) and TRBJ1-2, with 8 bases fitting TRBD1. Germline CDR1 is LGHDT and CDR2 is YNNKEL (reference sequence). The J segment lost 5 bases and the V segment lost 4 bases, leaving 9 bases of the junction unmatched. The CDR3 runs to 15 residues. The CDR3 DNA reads TGTGCCAGCAGCCGTTCCGGACAGGGCTGGTATGGCTACACCTTC. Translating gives CASSRSGQGWYGYTF.

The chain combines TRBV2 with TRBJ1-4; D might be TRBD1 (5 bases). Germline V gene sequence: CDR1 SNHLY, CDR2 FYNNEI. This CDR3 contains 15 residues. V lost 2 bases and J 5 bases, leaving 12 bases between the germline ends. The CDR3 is CASSEFRGQNEKLFF. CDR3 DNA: TGTGCCAGCAGTGAATTTAGGGGCCAAAATGAAAAACTGTTTTTT.